The T cell receptor (beta chain) under discussion was sequenced for a study of beta chain features in type 1 diabetes. Study-wide findings and caveats: Moderate but significant shortening of TCRB CDR3s was recorded in all four CD4+ subsets from Type 1 diabetes patients. It was among patients, rather than healthy donors, that naive, central memory and Treg TCRB repertoires appeared more similar.

Sorting based on CD45RO/CCR7/CD25/CD127/CD95/CD27 separated CD4+ naive, central memory, regulatory and stem cell-like memory cells. Remarks on this clone: The antigen remains unidentified.

cDNA synthesis used the whole RNA isolate, giving expressed TCRB sequences. The repertoire was sequenced with immunoSEQ multiplex PCR; TCRdb's copy has only in-frame clones and lacks some. The sample lists just over 450,000 clones; approximately 30% were seen once. Per the germline V gene, CDR1 is LNHNV and CDR2 is YYDKDF (reference sequence). V lost 3 bases to trimming and J lost 0 bases, with 20 bases between them. This CDR3 is built from 19 residues. The source material was naive CD4+ T cells from blood. This receptor was taken from a man younger than 30 in good health. The gene calls are TRBV15 and TRBJ2-2; weak D call: TRBD1 (5 bases). The CDR3 reads CATSRNWGTEPSNTGELFF. The CDR3 region has the DNA TGTGCCACCAGCAGGAACTGGGGCACCGAGCCCTCGAACACCGGGGAGCTGTTTTTT.